These 30 T cell receptor beta chains came from one sample sequenced in a study of cytomegalovirus exposure and HLA in healthy donors. PCR employed 60 Vbeta and 13 Jbeta primers. Profiled with immunoSEQ multiplex PCR; TCRdb holds only in-frame clones, not every one. The sample lists approximately 170,000 clones; over 70% were seen once. The sample consisted of PBMCs. The receptors shown here come from a woman younger than 45 in good health and CMV-seropositive.

CDR3: CASRPTGSSNQPQHF. In DNA form, the CDR3 reads TGTGCCAGCAGACCGACAGGATCTAGCAATCAGCCCCAGCATTTT. The genes are TRBV28 and TRBJ1-5, with D maybe TRBD1 (6 bases). The CDR3 sequence is 15 residues long. Germline V gene lookup returns CDR1 MDHEN and CDR2 SYDVKM. The V and J ends lost 6 bases and 0 bases respectively, with 12 bases between them.

About this clone: Compared with germline, one end of the junction differs, possibly owing to a read error. This chain's CDR3 is CASGGQHPF. The CDR3 region has the DNA TGTGCCAGCGGGGGACAGCACCCCTTC. The V gene is TRBV7-8, the J gene TRBJ2-7, with TRBD1 matching 7 bases. CDR1 SGHVS and CDR2 FQNEAQ come from the germline V gene. The CDR3 loop spans 9 amino acids.

This clone came up once. The genes are TRBV28 and TRBJ2-7, with D maybe TRBD2 (5 bases). Germline CDR1 reads MDHEN; CDR2 reads SYDVKM. V lost 5 bases to trimming and J lost 5 bases, with 19 bases between them. The length of the CDR3 is 15 residues. Written as DNA, the CDR3 is TGTGCCAGCAGTCCCCGGGAACCCGGGGTCCACGAGCAGTACTTC. It yields the protein CASSPREPGVHEQYF.

This clone came up a few times. V usage is TRBV5-1 and J usage is TRBJ2-5, with 8 bases matching TRBD1. The closer fit of TRBJ2-7 to the DNA end suggests the J call may be wrong. Germline V gene data show CDR1 as SGHRS and CDR2 as YFSETQ. The CDR3 loop spans 16 amino acids. This chain's CDR3 is CASSPKTGASSYEQYF. The CDR3 DNA follows: TGCGCCAGCAGCCCCAAGACAGGGGCCAGCTCCTACGAGCAGTACTTC.

This clone was seen just once. The genes are TRBV19 and TRBJ2-7; 9 bases fit TRBD1. Germline V gene data show CDR1 as LNHDA and CDR2 as SQIVND (reference sequence). The CDR3 consists of 15 residues. With V trimmed by 5 bases and J by 2 bases, 7 bases remained unmatched. CDR3 sequence: CASSPPGTGTYEQYF. DNA of the CDR3: TGTGCCAGTAGTCCCCCCGGGACAGGGACCTACGAGCAGTACTTC. The full variable domain, with the rest looked up from reference TRBV19 and TRBJ2-7, is DGGITQSPKYLFRKEGQNVTLSCEQNLNHDAMYWYRQDPGQGLRLIYYSQIVNDFQKGDIAEGYSVSREKKESFPLTVTSAQKNPTAFYLCASSPPGTGTYEQYFGPGTRLTVT.

The gene calls are TRBV9 and TRBJ2-7, with 10 bases fitting TRBD2. Germline V gives CDR1 SGDLS, CDR2 YYNGEE. This CDR3 is built from 15 residues. After removal of 3 bases from V and 2 bases from J, the junction contained 5 bases not matched to a gene. The CDR3 loop is CASSAGLAATYEQYF. The CDR3 DNA sequence: TGTGCCAGCAGCGCCGGACTAGCGGCAACCTACGAGCAGTACTTC.

The rearrangement links TRBV6-1 to TRBJ1-1; TRBD1 agrees at 7 bases. V dropped 5 bases and J dropped 3; count of bases not matched to a gene: 9. This CDR3 contains 15 residues. The V gene's germline CDR1 is MNHNS and CDR2 SASEGT. The CDR3: CASSQGDLLYTEAFF. CDR3 nucleotides: TGTGCCAGCAGTCAGGGGGATCTTTTGTACACTGAAGCTTTCTTT.

This clone is a singleton in its sample. The J gene is TRBJ1-4, the V gene TRBV6-9, with D tentatively TRBD1 (5 bases). Looked up from germline, CDR1 is MNHGY and CDR2 is SVAAGI. There are 20 residues in the CDR3. The V end was cut by 2 bases, the J end by 4 bases, with 26 bases between. CDR3 in amino acids: CASSYPVPRAVPRFNEKLFF. DNA of the CDR3: TGTGCCAGCAGTTATCCGGTTCCCAGGGCCGTCCCCCGGTTTAATGAAAAACTGTTTTTT.

This clone was seen more than once but under ten times. This rearrangement joins TRBV15 to TRBJ1-5; D perhaps matches TRBD1 (6 bases). The CDR3 is 13 residues long. V shed 6 bases and J shed 2 bases, with 8 bases lying between them. Germline lookup yields CDR1 LNHNV and CDR2 YYDKDF (reference sequence). The CDR3 reads CATRAGGNQPQHF. CDR3 nucleotides: TGTGCCACCAGAGCAGGGGGCAATCAGCCCCAGCATTTT.

The chain employs TRBV2 and TRBJ1-1; no definite D call. CDR1 SNHLY and CDR2 FYNNEI come from the germline V gene. The CDR3 has 15 residues. The V and J ends lost 6 bases and 2 bases respectively, with 16 bases between them. This CDR3 reads CASSEESSRNTEAFF. The DNA of the CDR3 is TGTGCCAGCAGCGAGGAGAGTTCGAGAAACACTGAAGCTTTCTTT.

The V call is TRBV2, the J call TRBJ2-7, with 7 bases fitting TRBD1. Germline V gene data show CDR1 as SNHLY and CDR2 as FYNNEI. V was clipped by 5 bases and J by 5 bases; unmatched bases: 6. CDR3 length equals 13 residues. The CDR3 bases are TGTGCCAGCAGTCGGGACAGATCCCACGAGCAGTACTTC. Translated, it gives CASSRDRSHEQYF.

The rearrangement links TRBV27 to TRBJ2-7, with D possibly TRBD1 on 6 matching bases. The germline V gene has CDR1 MNHEY and CDR2 SMNVEV (reference sequence). Trimming removed 4 bases at V and 6 bases at J, with 16 bases between. The CDR3 runs 14 residues. This chain's CDR3 is CASSYRARTLEQYF. CDR3 DNA: TGTGCCAGCAGTTACAGGGCGCGGACCCTCGAGCAGTACTTC.

This clone occurred a few times. The gene calls are TRBV7-7 and TRBJ2-7, with D perhaps matching TRBD2 (5 bases). The germline V gene has CDR1 SSHAT and CDR2 FNYEAQ (reference sequence). V lost 1 base and J lost 3, with 7 bases in between. The CDR3 has 13 residues. This CDR3 reads CASSLGSGYEQYF. CDR3 DNA sequence: TGTGCCAGCAGCTTAGGCAGCGGCTACGAGCAGTACTTC. The full variable domain, in which reference TRBV7-7 and TRBJ2-7 provide the parts outside the CDR3, is GAGVSQSPRYKVTKRGQDVTLRCDPISSHATLYWYQQALGQGPEFLTYFNYEAQPDKSGLPSDRFSAERPEGSISTLTIQRTEQRDSAMYRCASSLGSGYEQYFGPGTRLTVT.

The rearrangement uses TRBV6-5 and TRBJ2-3; a possible D gene is TRBD2 (6 bases). The CDR3 is made up of 16 amino acids. Trimming took off 2 bases at V and 1 base at J, with 13 bases between the two ends. Germline lookup yields CDR1 MNHEY and CDR2 SVGAGI. The CDR3: CASSYLRERGTDTQYF. CDR3 coding DNA: TGTGCCAGCAGTTACCTCCGGGAGAGGGGCACAGATACGCAGTATTTT.

The genes are TRBV6-1 and TRBJ1-1; D gene ambiguous. The CDR3 sequence is 15 residues long. The germline V gene encodes CDR1 MNHNS and CDR2 SASEGT. V was clipped by 4 bases and J by 6 bases, with 18 bases between them. The CDR3 nucleotides are TGTGCCAGCAGTGGTCCCGGGCCCGGAGGCTCTGAAGCTTTCTTT. It yields the protein CASSGPGPGGSEAFF.

The sample holds one count of this clone. V is TRBV28 and J is TRBJ2-3, with D unclear. Trimming cost V 10 bases and J 3 bases, with 11 bases left between them. The CDR3 spans 12 residues. CDR1 and CDR2 from the germline V gene are MDHEN and SYDVKM. This CDR3 is CATTLSTDTQYF. DNA of the CDR3: TGTGCCACTACCTTGTCGACAGATACGCAGTATTTT.

This clone has a single count. This chain uses TRBV28 with TRBJ1-2, with 11 bases lining up with TRBD1. Trimming at V came to 7 bases and at J to 8 bases, leaving 9 bases not matched to a gene. The CDR3 extends over 14 amino acids. The germline V gene encodes CDR1 MDHEN and CDR2 SYDVKM. CDR3 protein: CASKLPGQGGGYTF. The CDR3 nucleotides read TGTGCCAGCAAACTACCGGGACAGGGGGGCGGCTACACCTTC.

The rearrangement joins TRBV4-1 to TRBJ1-2; no firm D call. Trimming stripped 6 bases from V and 6 bases from J, with 17 bases between. Germline V gene lookup returns CDR1 MGHRA and CDR2 YSYEKL. The CDR3 spans 14 residues. For the CDR3, the DNA is TGCGCCAGCAGACGAGAAACAGACGGGAATGGCTACACCTTC. Translating gives CASRRETDGNGYTF.

The chain combines TRBV28 with TRBJ2-5; D remains ambiguous. This CDR3 is 13 amino acids long. Germline V CDR1 and CDR2: MDHEN, SYDVKM. V was trimmed by 3 bases and J by 5 bases, leaving 10 bases between them. The DNA of the CDR3 is TGTGCCAGCAGTTTCTCCTCGTTGGAGACCCAGTACTTC. It encodes CASSFSSLETQYF. Based on the CDR3 plus reference TRBV28 and TRBJ2-5, the full variable domain is DVKVTQSSRYLVKRTGEKVFLECVQDMDHENMFWYRQDPGLGLRLIYFSYDVKMKEKGDIPEGYSVSREKKERFSLILESASTNQTSMYLCASSFSSLETQYFGPGTRLLVL.

The gene calls are TRBV6-1 and TRBJ1-2, with a weak D call TRBD1 (6 bases). The V gene lost 6 bases and the J gene lost 4 bases, with 18 bases spanning the gap. Germline lookup yields CDR1 MNHNS and CDR2 SASEGT. This CDR3 is 15 amino acids long. The CDR3 nucleotides are TGTGCCAGCAGCGACCCAGGACAGTTATTCTATGGCTACACCTTC. It specifies CASSDPGQLFYGYTF.

Only a few counts were recorded for this clone. This chain connects TRBV7-9 to TRBJ2-4, with D possibly being TRBD1 (6 bases). The CDR3 length is 15 residues. Trimming pared 0 bases from V and 1 base from J, leaving 7 bases between. Germline V gene lookup returns CDR1 SEHNR and CDR2 FQNEAQ (reference sequence). The CDR3 DNA reads as TGTGCCAGCAGCTTAGCCCAGGGGGCCAAAAACATTCAGTACTTC. Translation: CASSLAQGAKNIQYF.

Note on this clone: Other DNA sequences from this sample encode an identical CDR3 as well. The chain employs TRBV7-2 and TRBJ1-5, with D hard to call. The CDR3 totals 14 residues. Per germline, CDR1 SGHTA and CDR2 FQGNSA. Trimming left V 3 bases short and J 7 bases short, with 13 bases between. This CDR3 reads CASSLTTGGQPQHF. CDR3 coding DNA: TGTGCCAGCAGCTTGACAACGGGAGGGCAGCCCCAGCATTTT.

CDR3 loop: CASSMTGGDEQFF. CDR3 DNA sequence: TGTGCCAGTAGTATGACAGGGGGCGATGAGCAGTTCTTC. The V call is TRBV19, the J call TRBJ2-1; TRBD1 aligns across 10 bases. Germline lookup yields CDR1 LNHDA and CDR2 SQIVND (reference sequence). The CDR3 has 13 residues. Losses at the gene ends were 3 bases for V and 8 bases for J; bases not matched to a gene: 1.

As concerns this clone: The same CDR3 can be traced to other DNA sequences in this sample. The J gene is TRBJ2-7, the V gene TRBV6-5, with 10 bases lining up with TRBD2. Germline trimming cut 6 bases from V and 3 bases from J; bases unmatched to any gene: 2. The CDR3 is 13 residues long. The germline CDR1 and CDR2 sequences are MNHEY and SVGAGI. CDR3 in amino acids: CASRKREGYEQYF. The CDR3 DNA reads as TGTGCCAGCAGGAAGCGGGAGGGCTACGAGCAGTACTTC.

The chain recombines TRBV5-6 with TRBJ1-2; TRBD1 agrees at 9 bases. The CDR3 contains 14 residues. Germline loops: CDR1 SGHDT, CDR2 YYEEEE. V was clipped by 4 bases and J by 7 bases; unmatched bases: 8. CDR3 DNA: TGTGCCAGCAGCGCCGGGACAGGGATAGTTGGCTACACCTTC. This gives the protein CASSAGTGIVGYTF.

The rearrangement uses TRBV6-5 and TRBJ1-2, with 7 bases fitting TRBD1. Germline V gene lookup returns CDR1 MNHEY and CDR2 SVGAGI. Unmatched junction bases numbered 7, after V lost 2 bases and J lost 7 bases. This CDR3 comprises 14 residues. CDR3 nucleotides: TGTGCCAGCAGTTACACACCGACAGGGTCTGGCTACACCTTC. This encodes CASSYTPTGSGYTF.

CDR3 nucleotides: TGTGCCAGCAGTCACAGGGGGAGTAATGAAAAACTGTTTTTT. It encodes CASSHRGSNEKLFF. This rearrangement joins TRBV28 to TRBJ1-4, with 8 bases identical to TRBD1. This CDR3 is 14 amino acids long. V lost 5 bases, J lost 4 bases, and 3 bases stayed unmatched. Germline V gene sequence: CDR1 MDHEN, CDR2 SYDVKM.

This rearrangement joins TRBV10-3 to TRBJ2-7, with 8 bases identical to TRBD1. This CDR3 region has 15 residues. Trimming removed 7 bases from V and 3 bases from J; junction bases left unmatched: 11. The V gene's germline CDR1 is ENHRY and CDR2 SYGVKD. The CDR3 DNA is TGTGCCATCACCTCAGGACAGGGACCTAACTACGAGCAGTACTTC. Its translation is CAITSGQGPNYEQYF.

The sample holds a few counts of this clone. The chain has TRBV11-2 and TRBJ1-2; D gene ambiguous. The germline gives CDR1 SGHAT, CDR2 FQNNGV. V was cut by 5 bases and J by 0 bases, with 19 bases left in between. The CDR3 is 17 residues long. The CDR3 loop is CASSTFTGKSTNYGYTF. The CDR3 nucleotides are TGTGCCAGCAGCACTTTTACGGGAAAGAGTACTAACTATGGCTACACCTTC.

The V and J genes are TRBV10-2 and TRBJ2-7, with D maybe TRBD1 (6 bases). The germline CDR1 and CDR2 sequences are WSHSY and SAAADI. V lost 4 bases and J lost 2, with 12 bases in between. The CDR3 totals 14 residues. CDR3 nucleotides: TGCGCCAGCAGTGTTTCGACAGGCCCCTACGAGCAGTACTTC. It codes for CASSVSTGPYEQYF.